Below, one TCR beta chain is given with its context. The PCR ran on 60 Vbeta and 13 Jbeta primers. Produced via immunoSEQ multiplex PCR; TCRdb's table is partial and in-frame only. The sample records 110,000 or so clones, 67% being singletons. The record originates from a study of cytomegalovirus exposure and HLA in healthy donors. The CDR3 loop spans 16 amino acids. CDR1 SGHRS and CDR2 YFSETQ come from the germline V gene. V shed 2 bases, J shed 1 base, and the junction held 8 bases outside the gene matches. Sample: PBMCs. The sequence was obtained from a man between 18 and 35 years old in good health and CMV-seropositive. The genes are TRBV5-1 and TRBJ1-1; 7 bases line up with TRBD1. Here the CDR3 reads CASSFRIGTENTEAFF. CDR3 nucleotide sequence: TGCGCCAGCAGCTTCCGGATCGGGACAGAGAACACTGAAGCTTTCTTT. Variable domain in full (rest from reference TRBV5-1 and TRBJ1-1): KAGVTQTPRYLIKTRGQQVTLSCSPISGHRSVSWYQQTPGQGLQFLFEYFSETQRNKGNFPGRFSGRQFSNSRSEMNVSTLELGDSALYLCASSFRIGTENTEAFFGQGTRLTVV.